The T cell receptor (beta chain) described here comes from a study of beta chain features in type 1 diabetes. Expressed TCRB transcripts were sequenced after all isolated RNA was converted to cDNA. Around 3.57 million reads was the average for naive, central memory and regulatory T cell samples. The table came from immunoSEQ multiplex PCR; TCRdb's copy has only in-frame clones and leaves some out. The profile shows hundreds of thousands of clones, roughly an eighth of them singletons. This CDR3 region has 15 residues. J gave up 0 bases and V 4 bases, and 1 base lay outside the gene matches. CDR1 is PRHDT, CDR2 FYEKMQ, per germline (reference sequence). This clone was picked up a small number of times. What it binds is not known. The study, taken as a whole, reports: The question of HLA type influencing TCRB rearrangement was one that remained unresolved here. Significant though moderate, a shortening of TCRB CDR3s appeared in all four CD4+ subsets of Type 1 diabetes patients. The naive, central memory and Treg TCRB repertoires looked more alike in patients than they did in healthy donors.

This clonotype originated in a man aged 18 to 35 with type 1 diabetes. Source material: naive CD4+ T cells from blood. The chain combines TRBV13 with TRBJ2-1; 9 bases agree with TRBD2. This CDR3 is CASSSTSGSYNEQFF. CDR3 sequence (DNA): TGTGCCAGCAGCTCGACTAGCGGCTCCTACAATGAGCAGTTCTTC.